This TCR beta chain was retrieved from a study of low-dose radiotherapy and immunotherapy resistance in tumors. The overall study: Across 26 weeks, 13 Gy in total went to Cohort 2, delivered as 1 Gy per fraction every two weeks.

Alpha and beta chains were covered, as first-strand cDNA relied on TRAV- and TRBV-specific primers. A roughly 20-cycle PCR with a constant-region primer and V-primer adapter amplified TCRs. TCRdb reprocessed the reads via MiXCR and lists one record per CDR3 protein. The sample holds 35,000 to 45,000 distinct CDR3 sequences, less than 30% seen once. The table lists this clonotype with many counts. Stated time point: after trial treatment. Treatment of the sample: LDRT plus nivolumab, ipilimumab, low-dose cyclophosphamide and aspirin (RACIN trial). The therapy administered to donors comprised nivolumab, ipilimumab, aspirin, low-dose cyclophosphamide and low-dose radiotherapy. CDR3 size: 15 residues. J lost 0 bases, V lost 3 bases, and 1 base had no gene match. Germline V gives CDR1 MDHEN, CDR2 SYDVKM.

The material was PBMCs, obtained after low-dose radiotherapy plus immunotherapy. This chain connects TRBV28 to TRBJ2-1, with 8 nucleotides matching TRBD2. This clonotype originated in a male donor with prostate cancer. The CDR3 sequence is CASSFGTSSYNEQFF. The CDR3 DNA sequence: TGTGCCAGCAGTTTCGGGACTAGCTCCTACAATGAGCAGTTCTTC.